This T cell receptor beta chain derives from a study of T cell repertoires in cytomegalovirus infection. Study overall: Public TCR beta signatures provided an indication of both CMV infection and a matching HLA type.

TCRdb independently ran MiXCR on the reads; one entry per CDR3 protein. The table lists 310,000 or so distinct CDR3 sequences, roughly 15% of them singletons. The CDR3 totals 16 residues. V was pared by 2 bases and J by 1 base, with 14 bases between. CDR1 and CDR2 from the germline V gene are MNHEY and SVGAGI. Sequencing was performed on PBMCs. This TCR came from a human donor in good health (CMV status not recorded). Some clones in this sample may be carry-over from other donors' samples. The chain has TRBV6-5 and TRBJ2-5; D might be TRBD1 (6 bases). In nucleotides, the CDR3 is TGTGCCAGCAGTTACGGGGCCTGGACAGCCCAAGAGACCCAGTACTTC. This sequence encodes CASSYGAWTAQETQYF.